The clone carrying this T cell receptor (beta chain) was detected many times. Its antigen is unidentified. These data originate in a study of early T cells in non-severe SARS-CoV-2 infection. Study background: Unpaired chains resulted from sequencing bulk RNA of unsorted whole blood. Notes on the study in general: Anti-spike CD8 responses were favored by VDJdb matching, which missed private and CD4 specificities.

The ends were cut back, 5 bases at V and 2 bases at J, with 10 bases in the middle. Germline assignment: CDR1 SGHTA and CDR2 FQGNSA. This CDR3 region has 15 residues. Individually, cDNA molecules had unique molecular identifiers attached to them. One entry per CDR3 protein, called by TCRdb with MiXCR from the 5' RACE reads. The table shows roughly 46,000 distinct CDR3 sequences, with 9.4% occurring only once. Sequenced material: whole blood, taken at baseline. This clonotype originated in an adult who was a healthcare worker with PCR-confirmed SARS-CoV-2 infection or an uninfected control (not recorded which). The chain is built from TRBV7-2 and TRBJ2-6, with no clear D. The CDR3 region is CASSAARAGANVLTF. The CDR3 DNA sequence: TGTGCCAGCAGCGCTGCGAGAGCTGGGGCCAACGTCCTGACTTTC.